This T cell receptor beta chain was recorded in a study of T-cell reconstitution after alpha-beta-depleted transplantation in children. As it was prepared, the TCRbeta library received unique molecular identifiers. TCRdb fed the PCR reads into MiXCR, producing one record per CDR3 protein. The sample yields 500,000 to 600,000 distinct CDR3 sequences, about 30% seen once. From germline, CDR1 is MNHNS and CDR2 SASEGT. The CDR3 has 15 amino acids. V was clipped by 6 bases and J by 6 bases, with 20 bases between them. The sample was PBMCs from the stem cell graft donor, taken from the stem cell graft. The TCR comes from a human donor who donated a stem cell graft to a child with aplastic anemia. The V call is TRBV6-1, the J call TRBJ1-1; perhaps TRBD1 as D (5 bases). Written as DNA, the CDR3 is TGTGCCAGCAGCACGACTAGCCCTGGGGGGGCTGAAGCTTTCTTT. Its translation: CASSTTSPGGAEAFF.